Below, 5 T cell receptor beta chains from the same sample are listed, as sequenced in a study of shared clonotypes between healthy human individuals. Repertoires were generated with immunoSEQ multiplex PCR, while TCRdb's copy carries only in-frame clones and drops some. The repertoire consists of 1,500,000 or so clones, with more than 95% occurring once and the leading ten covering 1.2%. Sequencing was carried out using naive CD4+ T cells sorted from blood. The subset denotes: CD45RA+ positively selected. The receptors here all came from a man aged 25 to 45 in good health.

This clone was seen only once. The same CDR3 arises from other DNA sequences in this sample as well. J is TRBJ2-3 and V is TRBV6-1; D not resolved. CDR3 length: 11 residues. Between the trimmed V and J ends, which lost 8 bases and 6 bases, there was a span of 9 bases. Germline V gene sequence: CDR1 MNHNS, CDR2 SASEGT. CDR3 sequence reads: CASSFRDTQYF. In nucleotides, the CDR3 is TGTGCCAGCTCGTTCAGGGATACGCAGTATTTT.

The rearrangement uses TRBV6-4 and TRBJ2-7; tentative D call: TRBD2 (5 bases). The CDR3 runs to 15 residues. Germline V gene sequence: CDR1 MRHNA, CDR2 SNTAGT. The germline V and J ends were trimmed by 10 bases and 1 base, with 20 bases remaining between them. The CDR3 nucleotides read TGTGCCACCCAGGTCAAGGGAGAAGGTTCCTACGAGCAGTACTTC. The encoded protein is CATQVKGEGSYEQYF.

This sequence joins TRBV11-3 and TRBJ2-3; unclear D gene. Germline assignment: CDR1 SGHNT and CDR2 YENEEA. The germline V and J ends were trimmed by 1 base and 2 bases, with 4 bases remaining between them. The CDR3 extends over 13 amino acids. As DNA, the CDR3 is TGTGCCAGCAGCTTAGTCTTCACAGATACGCAGTATTTT. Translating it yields CASSLVFTDTQYF.

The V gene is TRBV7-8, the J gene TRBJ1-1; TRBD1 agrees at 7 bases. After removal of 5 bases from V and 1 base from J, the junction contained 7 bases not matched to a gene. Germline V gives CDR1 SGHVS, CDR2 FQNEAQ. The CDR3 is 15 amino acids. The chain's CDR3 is CASSANRGRNTEAFF. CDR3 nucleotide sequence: TGTGCCAGCAGCGCGAACAGGGGTCGGAACACTGAAGCTTTCTTT.

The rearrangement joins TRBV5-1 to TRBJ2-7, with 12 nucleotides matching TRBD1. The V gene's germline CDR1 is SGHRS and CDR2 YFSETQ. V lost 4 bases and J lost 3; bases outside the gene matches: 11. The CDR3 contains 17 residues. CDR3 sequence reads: CASSQTPGQGALYEQYF. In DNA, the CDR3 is TGCGCCAGCAGCCAAACCCCGGGACAGGGGGCTCTCTACGAGCAGTACTTC.